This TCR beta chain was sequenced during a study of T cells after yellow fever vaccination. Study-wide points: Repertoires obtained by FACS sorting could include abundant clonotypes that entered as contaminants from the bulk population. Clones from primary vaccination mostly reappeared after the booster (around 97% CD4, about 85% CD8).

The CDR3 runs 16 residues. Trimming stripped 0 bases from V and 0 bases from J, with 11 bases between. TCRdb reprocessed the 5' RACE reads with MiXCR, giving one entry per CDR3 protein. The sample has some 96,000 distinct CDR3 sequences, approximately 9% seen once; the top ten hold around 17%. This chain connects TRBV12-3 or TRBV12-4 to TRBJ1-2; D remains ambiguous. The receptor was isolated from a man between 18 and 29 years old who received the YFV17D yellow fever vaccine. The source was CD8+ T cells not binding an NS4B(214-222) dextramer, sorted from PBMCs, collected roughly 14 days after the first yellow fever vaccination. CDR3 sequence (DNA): TGTGCCAGCAGTTTAGCGCTAATAGATCCTAACTATGGCTACACCTTC. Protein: CASSLALIDPNYGYTF.